The 18 T cell receptor beta chains listed next were all sequenced from one sample in a study of blood T cells in healthy people across ages. PCR was performed a second time for roughly 7 to 12 cycles using a sample-barcoded 5' primer and a J-beta primer mix. MiXCR was run by TCRdb on the 5' RACE reads, yielding one entry per CDR3 protein. The sample contains about 680,000 distinct CDR3 sequences, more than 40% of which appear only once. Sequenced: blood. All receptors come from an older woman in good health.

The chain links TRBV29-1 to TRBJ1-1, with TRBD1 matching over 7 bases. Germline trimming cut 4 bases from V and 4 bases from J; bases unmatched to any gene: 6. Germline V lookup: CDR1 SQVTM, CDR2 ANQGSEA. The CDR3 is 13 amino acids. CDR3 region: CSVVTGRGTEAFF. In DNA, the CDR3 is TGCAGCGTTGTGACAGGGAGAGGCACTGAAGCTTTCTTT.

This clonotype turned up a few times. The gene calls are TRBV10-3 and TRBJ2-3; D not certain. From germline, CDR1 is ENHRY and CDR2 SYGVKD. This CDR3 has 14 residues. V lost 4 bases to trimming and J lost 5 bases, with 13 bases between them. In DNA form, the CDR3 reads TGTGCCATCAGTGGTGGAAGGGCCGGAGATACGCAGTATTTT. Amino acid sequence: CAISGGRAGDTQYF.

The V call is TRBV4-2, the J call TRBJ2-1; a possible D gene is TRBD2 (6 bases). Germline V lookup: CDR1 LGHNA, CDR2 YNFKEQ. This CDR3 spans 16 amino acids. The V end lost 1 base, the J end lost 1 base, and 11 bases lay between the germline ends. For the CDR3, the DNA is TGTGCCAGCAGCCAAGGGGTCGGGGGTTCCTACAATGAGCAGTTCTTC. Its translation is CASSQGVGGSYNEQFF.

This clonotype was detected only a few times. The chain links TRBV7-2 to TRBJ2-7; a weak D match, TRBD2 (5 bases). This CDR3 spans 13 amino acids. Trimming shortened V by 2 bases and J by 2 bases, and 7 bases separated the two germline ends. CDR1 is SGHTA and CDR2 is FQGNSA in the germline V gene. The DNA for the CDR3 is TGTGCCAGCAGCTTAAAAGCGGCCTACGAGCAGTACTTC. Its translation is CASSLKAAYEQYF.

The chain joins TRBV3-1 to TRBJ1-4; possible D gene TRBD1, 5 bases. Germline lookup yields CDR1 LGHDT and CDR2 YNNKEL (reference sequence). The CDR3 is made up of 18 amino acids. The V end was cut by 2 bases, the J end by 0 bases, with 16 bases between. The CDR3 DNA follows: TGTGCCAGCAGCCAATTCCGGGGGACCGACGCAACTAATGAAAAACTGTTTTTT. It translates to CASSQFRGTDATNEKLFF.

There are a few counts of this clonotype. V and J are TRBV20-1 and TRBJ2-5, with a possible D match to TRBD1 (7 bases). The V gene's germline CDR1 is DFQATT and CDR2 SNEGSKA (reference sequence). This CDR3 contains 15 residues. Trimming took off 4 bases at V and 4 bases at J, with 19 bases between the two ends. CDR3 loop: CSATQFGQGGETQYF. The CDR3 DNA follows: TGCAGTGCTACCCAGTTCGGGCAGGGGGGAGAGACCCAGTACTTC.

CDR3 bases: TGCAGCGTTGAACAACAGGGGATCACAGATACGCAGTATTTT. Protein sequence: CSVEQQGITDTQYF. V usage is TRBV29-1 and J usage is TRBJ2-3, with TRBD1 matching 7 bases. Germline CDR1 is SQVTM and CDR2 is ANQGSEA. The CDR3 is 14 amino acids. The ends lost 2 bases at V and 2 bases at J; junction bases unmatched: 4.

On this clonotype: The junction departs from the called germline gene at one end, perhaps through a read error. This rearrangement joins TRBV18 to TRBJ2-6; D might be TRBD2 (5 bases). This CDR3 has 15 residues. Germline-derived CDR1 and CDR2 are KGHSH and LQKENI. CDR3: CVSSPWEPGANVLTF. CDR3 DNA sequence: TGTGTCAGCTCACCCTGGGAGCCCGGGGCCAACGTCCTGACTTTC.

CDR3 nucleotides: TGTGCCAGCAGATTCAATCCGGGACACTTTAACACTGAAGCTTTCTTT. Amino acid sequence: CASRFNPGHFNTEAFF. The chain recombines TRBV2 with TRBJ1-1, with D perhaps matching TRBD1 (6 bases). V was trimmed by 6 bases and J by 2 bases, leaving 19 bases between them. Germline V gene sequence: CDR1 SNHLY, CDR2 FYNNEI. The CDR3 has 16 residues.

The chain combines TRBV27 with TRBJ2-4; 11 bases are a match to TRBD1. CDR3 size: 15 residues. The V gene end was trimmed by 5 bases and the J gene end by 9 bases; junction bases not matched to a gene: 9. Germline V gene sequence: CDR1 MNHEY, CDR2 SMNVEV (reference sequence). The CDR3 nucleotides are TGTGCCAGCAGTAAAGGGGACAGGGGGGGCGGCATTCAGTACTTC. This encodes CASSKGDRGGGIQYF.

This clonotype occurred a few times. CDR3 DNA: TGTGCCACCAGCAGGGGAGGGGAGACCAATGAGCAGTTCTTC. It yields the protein CATSRGGETNEQFF. The chain couples TRBV15 to TRBJ2-1; 7 bases fit TRBD2. Germline loops: CDR1 LNHNV, CDR2 YYDKDF (reference sequence). V gave up 3 bases and J gave up 6 bases; unmatched junction bases: 5. CDR3 size: 14 residues.

This clonotype occurred a few times. The rearrangement uses TRBV15 and TRBJ2-5; 7 nucleotides match TRBD2. This CDR3 spans 14 amino acids. The J segment lost 4 bases and the V segment lost 1 base, leaving 3 bases of the junction unmatched. CDR1 LNHNV and CDR2 YYDKDF come from the germline V gene (reference sequence). The CDR3, as DNA: TGTGCCACCAGCAGAGGCGGGAGTCGAGAGACCCAGTACTTC. This encodes CATSRGGSRETQYF.

V is TRBV11-1 and J is TRBJ2-5; D may match TRBD1 or TRBD2 (6 bases each). Trimming removed 4 bases from V and 2 bases from J, with 29 bases in between. Germline V gene data show CDR1 as SGHAT and CDR2 as FQDESV (reference sequence). This CDR3 contains 20 residues. CDR3 sequence reads: CASSSNRENWGAGIQETQYF. CDR3 sequence (DNA): TGTGCCAGCAGCTCGAACCGAGAAAATTGGGGGGCCGGTATACAAGAGACCCAGTACTTC.

Here the CDR3 DNA reads TGTGCCAGCAGACCCGGGACAGGGATCTTTAATGAAAAACTGTTTTTT. Amino acid sequence: CASRPGTGIFNEKLFF. The chain employs TRBV6-6 and TRBJ1-4, with 9 bases matching TRBD1. This CDR3 comprises 16 residues. V shed 6 bases and J 4 bases; nucleotides not matched to a gene: 9. Germline CDR1 reads MNHNY; CDR2 reads SVGAGI (reference sequence).

V and J are TRBV18 and TRBJ2-7, with 10 bases that match TRBD2. CDR3 size: 14 residues. Trimming took 0 bases from V and 6 from J; bases not matched to a gene: 2. The germline V gene has CDR1 KGHSH and CDR2 LQKENI. The CDR3 nucleotides read TGTGCCAGCTCACCACCGGGACTAGCGATCGAGCAGTACTTC. Encoded protein: CASSPPGLAIEQYF.

J is TRBJ2-7 and V is TRBV29-1; D may correspond to TRBD1 or TRBD2 (6 bases each). The CDR3 is made up of 12 amino acids. The germline V gene encodes CDR1 SQVTM and CDR2 ANQGSEA. Deletions cut 3 bases from V and 4 bases from J, with 10 bases between. In DNA form, the CDR3 reads TGCAGCGTTGACAAGGGGGGATACGAGCAGTACTTC. Amino acids: CSVDKGGYEQYF.

V is TRBV7-2 and J is TRBJ2-1; D is unclear. This CDR3 has 15 residues. CDR1 SGHTA and CDR2 FQGNSA come from the germline V gene. V was pared by 5 bases and J by 0 bases, with 11 bases between. In DNA form, the CDR3 reads TGTGCCAGCAGCCGGACCAGTGACTCCTACAATGAGCAGTTCTTC. Translation: CASSRTSDSYNEQFF. Together with reference TRBV7-2 and TRBJ2-1, the CDR3 gives the full variable domain: GAGVSQSPSNKVTEKGKDVELRCDPISGHTALYWYRQSLGQGLEFLIYFQGNSAPDKSGLPSDRFSAERTGGSVSTLTIQRTQQEDSAVYLCASSRTSDSYNEQFFGPGTRLTVL.

Written as DNA, the CDR3 is TGTGCCACCAGCCCTGGGAGGGCCTCTGGGGCCAACGTCCTGACTTTC. This codes for CATSPGRASGANVLTF. The gene calls are TRBV15 and TRBJ2-6; 7 bases fit TRBD2. CDR1 and CDR2 from the germline V gene are LNHNV and YYDKDF (reference sequence). V was pared by 5 bases and J by 0 bases, with 4 bases of the junction left unmatched. The CDR3 has 16 amino acids.